The 22 T cell receptor beta chains given below trace back to one sample, sequenced in a study of blood T cell repertoires in COVID-19. Profiled with immunoSEQ multiplex PCR; TCRdb holds only in-frame clones, not every one. Here the sample spans about 170,000 clones, approximately 84% being singletons. The sequenced material came from peripheral blood. The origin of the receptors is a man in his forties or fifties who had recovered from COVID-19.

The J gene is TRBJ2-3, the V gene TRBV11-3, with 9 nucleotides matching TRBD1. Per the germline V gene, CDR1 is SGHNT and CDR2 is YENEEA. CDR3 length: 13 amino acids. V shed 6 bases and J 14 bases; nucleotides not matched to a gene: 12. The CDR3 DNA sequence: TGTGCCAGCAGGGGACAGGGACTTCGGGTGATGTATTTT. Translation: CASRGQGLRVMYF.

This sequence joins TRBV21-1 and TRBJ1-2; the DNA was not compared with TRBD1, the D call given in the table. TRBV21-1 is deemed a pseudogene. There are 16 residues in the CDR3. The CDR3 DNA reads TGTGCCAGCAGCAACTATGACAGCTCTTCTAACTATGGCTACACCTTC. This codes for CASSNYDSSSNYGYTF.

The chain links TRBV27 to TRBJ1-5; D remains ambiguous. Germline V gives CDR1 MNHEY, CDR2 SMNVEV (reference sequence). Trimming removed 6 bases from V and 0 bases from J, with 12 bases in between. This CDR3 contains 15 residues. This CDR3 reads CASREGLNSNQPQHF. Here the CDR3 DNA reads TGTGCCAGCAGGGAAGGACTAAATAGCAATCAGCCCCAGCATTTT.

This clone has just one count. The CDR3 loop reads CASSSHLDSADTQYF. The CDR3 DNA reads as TGTGCCAGCAGCTCCCACCTAGACTCGGCAGATACGCAGTATTTT. This chain joins TRBV13 and TRBJ2-3; D is unclear. Per germline, CDR1 PRHDT and CDR2 FYEKMQ (reference sequence). V was shortened by 4 bases and J by 4 bases, with 15 bases between the two germline ends. The CDR3 sequence is 15 residues long.

This clone appeared a single time. The rearrangement links TRBV5-1 to TRBJ2-7; TRBD2 might be the D (5 bases). Trimming took off 3 bases at V and 6 bases at J, with 13 bases between the two ends. There are 13 residues in the CDR3. Germline V lookup: CDR1 SGHRS, CDR2 YFSETQ. The CDR3 region is CASSWKVEGEQYF. The CDR3, as DNA: TGCGCCAGCAGCTGGAAGGTCGAGGGCGAGCAGTACTTC.

The J gene is TRBJ2-1, the V gene TRBV9, with 8 nucleotides matching TRBD2. Germline CDR1 is SGDLS and CDR2 is YYNGEE. The CDR3 covers 15 residues. With 0 bases clipped from V and 3 bases from J, the junction kept 2 bases outside the gene matches. The CDR3 protein is CASSVGSGDYNEQFF. The CDR3 DNA sequence: TGTGCCAGCAGCGTAGGTAGCGGGGACTACAATGAGCAGTTCTTC.

To note about this clone: The same CDR3 can be traced to other DNA sequences in this sample. This chain uses TRBV3-1 (or the pseudogene TRBV3-2) with TRBJ1-4; D gene unclear. The V end lost 1 base, the J end lost 10 bases, and 4 bases lay between the germline ends. The CDR3 runs to 11 residues. Germline V gene lookup returns CDR1 LGHDT and CDR2 YNNKEL (reference sequence). Here the CDR3 DNA reads TGTGCCAGCAGCCAAGGCGGAAAACTGTTTTTT. This translates into CASSQGGKLFF.

This chain connects TRBV12-3 or TRBV12-4 to TRBJ1-4; TRBD1 is a possible D gene (6 bases). This CDR3 has 13 amino acids. Trimming removed 6 bases at V and 7 bases at J, with 12 bases between. The CDR3 DNA follows: TGTGCCAGCAGCTCTCGGGGGGCTGAAAAACTGTTTTTT. Translating gives CASSSRGAEKLFF.

J is TRBJ2-2 and V is TRBV7-9; 8 nucleotides agree with TRBD1. CDR1 is SEHNR and CDR2 is FQNEAQ in the germline V gene (reference sequence). CDR3 size: 15 residues. Unmatched junction bases numbered 6, after V lost 5 bases and J lost 4 bases. CDR3 sequence: CASSMITGGTGELFF. CDR3 nucleotides: TGTGCCAGCAGCATGATTACAGGGGGCACCGGGGAGCTGTTTTTT.

The genes are TRBV19 and TRBJ1-5; TRBD1 is a possible D gene (5 bases). Germline lookup yields CDR1 LNHDA and CDR2 SQIVND (reference sequence). Deletions cut 2 bases from V and 5 bases from J, with 22 bases between. CDR3 size: 18 residues. CDR3 nucleotides: TGTGCCAGTAGTATATATAACACCCTCGGGGGTTCGGATCAGCCCCAGCATTTT. It yields the protein CASSIYNTLGGSDQPQHF. The variable domain in full, completed from reference TRBV19 and TRBJ1-5, reads DGGITQSPKYLFRKEGQNVTLSCEQNLNHDAMYWYRQDPGQGLRLIYYSQIVNDFQKGDIAEGYSVSREKKESFPLTVTSAQKNPTAFYLCASSIYNTLGGSDQPQHFGDGTRLSIL.

The chain recombines TRBV6-2 or TRBV6-3 with TRBJ2-7; 7 nucleotides match TRBD2. V was clipped by 4 bases and J by 6 bases; unmatched bases: 9. CDR3 length equals 14 residues. Germline CDR1 is MNHEY and CDR2 is SVGEGT. Here the CDR3 reads CASSFKLTSSEQYF. The CDR3 nucleotides read TGTGCCAGCAGTTTCAAACTGACTAGCAGCGAGCAGTACTTC.

The V call is TRBV6-1, the J call TRBJ1-2; 9 bases are shared with TRBD1. Germline assignment: CDR1 MNHNS and CDR2 SASEGT. V lost 2 bases to trimming and J lost 4 bases; unmatched junction nucleotides: 5. This CDR3 region has 15 residues. CDR3 sequence (DNA): TGTGCCAGCAGTGAACCGGGACAGGGCCTCTATGGCTACACCTTC. Translation gives CASSEPGQGLYGYTF.

The V gene is TRBV3-1 (or the pseudogene TRBV3-2), the J gene TRBJ2-7; 12 bases match TRBD2. CDR1 LGHDT and CDR2 YNNKEL come from the germline V gene (reference sequence). The ends lost 3 bases at V and 5 bases at J; junction bases unmatched: 8. The CDR3 has 16 residues. The CDR3 region has the DNA TGTGCCAGCAGCCAGGCTAGCGGGAGGGCTTTCAACGAGCAGTACTTC. As protein: CASSQASGRAFNEQYF.

The chain combines TRBV6-2 or TRBV6-3 with TRBJ2-1; 12 nucleotides agree with TRBD2. V shed 5 bases, J shed 9 bases, and the junction held 8 bases outside the gene matches. This CDR3 region has 15 residues. From germline, CDR1 is MNHEY and CDR2 SVGEGT. The CDR3 protein is CASSKTSGRAGEQFF. The CDR3 DNA reads TGTGCCAGCAGTAAGACTAGCGGGAGAGCTGGTGAGCAGTTCTTC.

The V call is TRBV28, the J call TRBJ2-7, with D perhaps matching TRBD1 (6 bases). Germline CDR1 is MDHEN and CDR2 is SYDVKM. The CDR3 contains 14 residues. V was clipped by 5 bases and J by 3 bases, with 14 bases between them. The CDR3 sequence: CASSSRGGIYEQYF. The CDR3 region has the DNA TGTGCCAGCAGTAGCCGTGGGGGCATCTACGAGCAGTACTTC.

Sample share makes this clone medium-sized. The chain recombines TRBV5-4 with TRBJ1-4, with 7 bases that match TRBD1. The J segment lost 5 bases and the V segment lost 4 bases, leaving 8 bases of the junction unmatched. CDR1 and CDR2 from the germline V gene are SGHNT and YYREEE (reference sequence). This CDR3 has 15 residues. DNA of the CDR3: TGTGCCAGCAGCGAGAACAGGGGTTTGAATGAAAAACTGTTTTTT. This encodes CASSENRGLNEKLFF.

This sequence joins TRBV11-2 and TRBJ2-1, with D possibly TRBD1 on 5 matching bases. CDR3 size: 12 residues. CDR1 and CDR2 from the germline V gene are SGHAT and FQNNGV. V gave up 5 bases and J gave up 8 bases, with 10 bases separating them. CDR3 sequence: CASSLVGDEQFF. The CDR3 DNA reads TGTGCCAGCAGCCTGGTAGGGGATGAGCAGTTCTTC.

V is TRBV6-5 and J is TRBJ2-2; a weak D match, TRBD1 (6 bases). The CDR3 extends over 15 amino acids. Per the germline V gene, CDR1 is MNHEY and CDR2 is SVGAGI. Trimming removed 7 bases from V and 0 bases from J, with 12 bases in between. CDR3 region: CASKVDRTNTGELFF. DNA of the CDR3: TGTGCCAGCAAGGTAGACAGGACGAACACCGGGGAGCTGTTTTTT.

The chain recombines TRBV27 with TRBJ2-1; TRBD1 might be the D (6 bases). Germline V gene sequence: CDR1 MNHEY, CDR2 SMNVEV (reference sequence). V lost 10 bases, J lost 10 bases, and 14 bases lay in between. The CDR3 totals 11 residues. In DNA form, the CDR3 reads TGTGCCACGTGGGGCGACAGGGAGCAGTTCTTC. It yields the protein CATWGDREQFF.

This chain joins TRBV4-2 and TRBJ2-7; a weak D match, TRBD1 (5 bases). This CDR3 has 12 residues. Between the trimmed V and J ends, which lost 1 base and 13 bases, there was a span of 14 bases. Germline values: CDR1 LGHNA, CDR2 YNFKEQ. The CDR3 loop reads CASSQGGRDFYF. DNA for the CDR3: TGTGCCAGCAGCCAAGGAGGCAGGGATTTTTACTTC.

The chain uses TRBV7-9 and TRBJ2-1; unclear D gene. V was shortened by 1 base and J by 8 bases, with 6 bases between the two germline ends. Germline loops: CDR1 SEHNR, CDR2 FQNEAQ (reference sequence). The length of the CDR3 is 12 residues. The CDR3 is CASSLEWHEQFF. The CDR3 nucleotides read TGTGCCAGCAGCTTAGAGTGGCATGAGCAGTTCTTC.

V is TRBV6-2 or TRBV6-3 and J is TRBJ1-1; D is undetermined. The CDR3 covers 15 residues. The V and J ends lost 0 bases and 0 bases respectively, with 8 bases between them. In germline, CDR1 is MNHEY, CDR2 SVGEGT. The CDR3 sequence: CASSYSRRLNTEAFF. The CDR3, as DNA: TGTGCCAGCAGTTACTCCCGGAGATTGAACACTGAAGCTTTCTTT.